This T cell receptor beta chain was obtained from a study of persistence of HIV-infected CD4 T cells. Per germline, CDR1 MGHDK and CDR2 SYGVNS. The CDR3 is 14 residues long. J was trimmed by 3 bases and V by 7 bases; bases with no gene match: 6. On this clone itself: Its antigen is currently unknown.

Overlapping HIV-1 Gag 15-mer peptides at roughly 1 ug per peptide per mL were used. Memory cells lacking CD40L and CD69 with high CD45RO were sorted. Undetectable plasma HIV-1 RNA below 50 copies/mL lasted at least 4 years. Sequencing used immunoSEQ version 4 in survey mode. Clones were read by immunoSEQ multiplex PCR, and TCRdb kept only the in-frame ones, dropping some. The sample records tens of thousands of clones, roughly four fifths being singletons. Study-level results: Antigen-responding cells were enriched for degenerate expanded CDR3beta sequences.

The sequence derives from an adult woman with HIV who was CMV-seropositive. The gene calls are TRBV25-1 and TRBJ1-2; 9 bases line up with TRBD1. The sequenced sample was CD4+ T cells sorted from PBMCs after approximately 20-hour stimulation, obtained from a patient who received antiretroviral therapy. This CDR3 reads CASTPGQGYYGYTF. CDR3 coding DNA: TGTGCCAGCACCCCGGGACAGGGATACTATGGCTACACCTTC.